This TCR beta chain was found in a study of shared clonotypes between healthy human individuals. At the level of the study: Each donor had three CD4 naive, three CD4 memory, two CD8 naive and one CD8 memory plate.

Only CD45RO-negative cells positively selected for CCR7 counted as naive CD8 cells, so terminally differentiated effector memory CD45RA+ cells were excluded. V was cut by 3 bases and J by 8 bases, with 10 bases left in between. The CDR3 length is 12 residues. CDR1 and CDR2 (germline): SGHAT, FQNNGV. Deep level was the assay's run setting. Profiling relied on immunoSEQ multiplex PCR, and the TCRdb table lists in-frame clones only, not all of them. In the table there are roughly 2,000,000 clones, approximately 94% of which are singletons. This chain joins TRBV11-2 and TRBJ1-2; D uncertain. The sample consisted of naive CD8+ T cells sorted from blood. The origin of this receptor is a man between 18 and 29 years old in good health. The CDR3 sequence is CASSFSGLGYTF. The CDR3 DNA sequence: TGTGCCAGCAGCTTCTCTGGGCTCGGCTACACCTTC.